This T cell receptor (beta chain) was retrieved from a study of blood T cell repertoires in COVID-19. Study-level information: T cells, B-cell-depleted T cells, or PBMCs supplied cDNA or gDNA.

While infection was still active, Seattle patients were enrolled and then followed longitudinally. In the authors' methods: By means of reference gene primer amplification, nucleated cell counts were estimated. TCRdb's copy holds only in-frame clones and misses some; the assay was immunoSEQ multiplex PCR. The V and J calls and clone size are taken from that table; D and trimming were inferred from the DNA. The sample comprises around 160,000 clones, roughly nine tenths of which are singletons, and around 15% rests with the top ten. The V gene end was trimmed by 0 bases and the J gene end by 11 bases; junction bases not matched to a gene: 10. Germline V CDR1 and CDR2: LGHDT, YNNKEL (reference sequence). CDR3 size: 15 residues.

The chain recombines TRBV3-1 (or the pseudogene TRBV3-2) with TRBJ1-1, with 9 bases that match TRBD1. This sequence originates from a man aged 18 to 29 with COVID-19, enrolled during active disease. Specimen: peripheral blood. CDR3 DNA: TGTGCCAGCAGCCAAGATATAGGGACAGGGACGATTGCTTTCTTT. It codes for CASSQDIGTGTIAFF.